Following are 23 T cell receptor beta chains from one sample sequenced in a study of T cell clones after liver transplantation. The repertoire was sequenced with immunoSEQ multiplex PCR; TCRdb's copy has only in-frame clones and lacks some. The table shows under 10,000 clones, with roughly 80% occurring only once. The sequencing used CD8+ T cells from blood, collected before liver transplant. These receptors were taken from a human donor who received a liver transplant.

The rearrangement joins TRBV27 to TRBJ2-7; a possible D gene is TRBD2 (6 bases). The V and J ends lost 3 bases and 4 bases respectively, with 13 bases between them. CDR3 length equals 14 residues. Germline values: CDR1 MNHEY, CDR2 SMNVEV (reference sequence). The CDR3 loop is CASSFGGPGYEQYF. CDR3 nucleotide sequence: TGTGCCAGCAGTTTTGGAGGGCCGGGATACGAGCAGTACTTC.

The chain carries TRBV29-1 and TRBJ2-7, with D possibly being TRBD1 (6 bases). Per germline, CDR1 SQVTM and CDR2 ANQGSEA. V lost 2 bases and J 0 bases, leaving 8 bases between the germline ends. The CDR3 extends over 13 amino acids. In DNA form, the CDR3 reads TGCAGCGTTGAACAGGGGAACTCCTACGAGCAGTACTTC. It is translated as CSVEQGNSYEQYF.

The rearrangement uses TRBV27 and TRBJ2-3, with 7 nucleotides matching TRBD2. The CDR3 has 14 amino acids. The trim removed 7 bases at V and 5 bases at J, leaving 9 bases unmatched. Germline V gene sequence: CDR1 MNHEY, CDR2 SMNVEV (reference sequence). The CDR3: CASTGGGGGDTQYF. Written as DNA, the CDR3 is TGTGCCAGCACCGGGGGTGGGGGGGGAGATACGCAGTATTTT.

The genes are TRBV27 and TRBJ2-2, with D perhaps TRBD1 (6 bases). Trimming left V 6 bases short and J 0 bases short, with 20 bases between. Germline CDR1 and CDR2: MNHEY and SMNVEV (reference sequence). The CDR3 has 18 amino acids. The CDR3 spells CASRKRQVSSPNTGELFF. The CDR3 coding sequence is TGTGCCAGCAGAAAAAGACAGGTGTCGTCCCCGAACACCGGGGAGCTGTTTTTT.

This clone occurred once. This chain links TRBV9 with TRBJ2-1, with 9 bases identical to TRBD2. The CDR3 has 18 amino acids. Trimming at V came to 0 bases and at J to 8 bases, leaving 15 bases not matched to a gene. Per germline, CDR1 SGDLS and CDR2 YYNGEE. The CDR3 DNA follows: TGTGCCAGCAGCGTAGCGCTTACCGGGACTAGCAACGAATATGAGCAGTTCTTC. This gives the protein CASSVALTGTSNEYEQFF. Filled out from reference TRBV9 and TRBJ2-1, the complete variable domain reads DSGVTQTPKHLITATGQRVTLRCSPRSGDLSVYWYQQSLDQGLQFLIQYYNGEERAKGNILERFSAQQFPDLHSELNLSSLELGDSALYFCASSVALTGTSNEYEQFFGPGTRLTVL.

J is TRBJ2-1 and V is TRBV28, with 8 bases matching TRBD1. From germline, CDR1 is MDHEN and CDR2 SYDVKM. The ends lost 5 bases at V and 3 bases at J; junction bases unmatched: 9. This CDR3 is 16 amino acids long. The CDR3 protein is CASSTPGTGDYNEQFF. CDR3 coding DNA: TGTGCCAGCAGTACACCCGGGACAGGAGACTACAATGAGCAGTTCTTC.

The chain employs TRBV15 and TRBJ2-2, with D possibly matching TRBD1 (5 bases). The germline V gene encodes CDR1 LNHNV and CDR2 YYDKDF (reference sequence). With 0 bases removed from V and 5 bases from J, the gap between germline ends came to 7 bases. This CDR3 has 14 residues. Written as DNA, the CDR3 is TGTGCCACCAGCAGAGACAGGGAAACCGGGGAGCTGTTTTTT. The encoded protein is CATSRDRETGELFF.

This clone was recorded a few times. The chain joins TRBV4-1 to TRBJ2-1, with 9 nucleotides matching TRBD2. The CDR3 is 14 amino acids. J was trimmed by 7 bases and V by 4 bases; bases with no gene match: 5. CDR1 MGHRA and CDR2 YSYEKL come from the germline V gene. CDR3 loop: CASSLAGGRNEQFF. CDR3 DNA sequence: TGCGCCAGCAGCCTCGCGGGGGGGAGGAATGAGCAGTTCTTC.

For the CDR3, the DNA is TGTGCCAGCAGCGAGGGCGGGGGTAGCGGGGAGCTGTTTTTT. This sequence encodes CASSEGGGSGELFF. V and J are TRBV9 and TRBJ2-2; 7 bases fit TRBD2. Germline CDR1 SGDLS, CDR2 YYNGEE. V gave up 3 bases and J gave up 7 bases; unmatched junction bases: 6. The CDR3 length is 14 residues.

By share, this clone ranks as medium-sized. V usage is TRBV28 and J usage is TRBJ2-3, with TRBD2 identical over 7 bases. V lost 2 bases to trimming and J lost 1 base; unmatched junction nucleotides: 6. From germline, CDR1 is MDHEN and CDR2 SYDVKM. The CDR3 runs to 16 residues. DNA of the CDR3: TGTGCCAGCAGTTTACTAGCGGTAGTGGGCACAGATACGCAGTATTTT. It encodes CASSLLAVVGTDTQYF.

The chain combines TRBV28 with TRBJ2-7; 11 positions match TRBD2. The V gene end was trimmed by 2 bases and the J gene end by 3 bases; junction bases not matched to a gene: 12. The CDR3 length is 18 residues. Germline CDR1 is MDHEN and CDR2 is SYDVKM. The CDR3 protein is CASSLAGLAVGVIYEQYF. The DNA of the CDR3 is TGTGCCAGCAGTTTAGCGGGACTAGCGGTCGGAGTTATCTACGAGCAGTACTTC. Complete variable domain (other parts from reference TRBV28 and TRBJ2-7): DVKVTQSSRYLVKRTGEKVFLECVQDMDHENMFWYRQDPGLGLRLIYFSYDVKMKEKGDIPEGYSVSREKKERFSLILESASTNQTSMYLCASSLAGLAVGVIYEQYFGPGTRLTVT.

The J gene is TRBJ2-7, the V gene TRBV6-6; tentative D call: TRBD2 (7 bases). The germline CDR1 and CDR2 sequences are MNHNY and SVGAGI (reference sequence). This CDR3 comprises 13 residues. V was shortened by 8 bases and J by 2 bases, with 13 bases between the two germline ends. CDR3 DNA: TGTGCCAGCGCCCAAGGGGGGGCCTACGAGCAGTACTTC. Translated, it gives CASAQGGAYEQYF.

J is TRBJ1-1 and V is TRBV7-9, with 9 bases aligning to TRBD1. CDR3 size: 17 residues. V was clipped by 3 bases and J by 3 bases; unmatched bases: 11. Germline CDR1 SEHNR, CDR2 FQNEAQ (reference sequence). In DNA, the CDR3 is TGTGCCAGCAGCTTGGGGACAGGGCTTGGGGTTGACACTGAAGCTTTCTTT. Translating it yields CASSLGTGLGVDTEAFF.

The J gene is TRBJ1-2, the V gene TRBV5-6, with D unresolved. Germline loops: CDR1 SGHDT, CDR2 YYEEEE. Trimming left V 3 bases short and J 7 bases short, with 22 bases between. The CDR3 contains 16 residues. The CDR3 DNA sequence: TGTGCCAGCAGCTCGTATATCCTCGGGGTGACGTCTGGCTACACCTTC. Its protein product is CASSSYILGVTSGYTF.

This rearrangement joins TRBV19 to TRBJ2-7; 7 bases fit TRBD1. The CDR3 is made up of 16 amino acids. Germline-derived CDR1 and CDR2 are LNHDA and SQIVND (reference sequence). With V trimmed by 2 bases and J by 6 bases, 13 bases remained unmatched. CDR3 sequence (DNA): TGTGCCAGTAGTATAAACTCCGGGACAGCTCAGGGCGAGCAGTACTTC. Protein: CASSINSGTAQGEQYF. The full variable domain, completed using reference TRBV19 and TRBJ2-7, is DGGITQSPKYLFRKEGQNVTLSCEQNLNHDAMYWYRQDPGQGLRLIYYSQIVNDFQKGDIAEGYSVSREKKESFPLTVTSAQKNPTAFYLCASSINSGTAQGEQYFGPGTRLTVT.

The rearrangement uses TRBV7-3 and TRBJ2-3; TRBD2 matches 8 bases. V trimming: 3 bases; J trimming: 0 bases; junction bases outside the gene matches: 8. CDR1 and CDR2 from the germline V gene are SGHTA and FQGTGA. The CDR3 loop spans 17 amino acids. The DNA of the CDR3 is TGTGCCAGCAGCTTTTCCGTTAGCGGGGACAGCACAGATACGCAGTATTTT. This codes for CASSFSVSGDSTDTQYF.

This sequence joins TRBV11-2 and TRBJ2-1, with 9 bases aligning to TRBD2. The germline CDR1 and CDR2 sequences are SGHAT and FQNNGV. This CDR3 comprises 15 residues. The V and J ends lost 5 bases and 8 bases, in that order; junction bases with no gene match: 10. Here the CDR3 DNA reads TGTGCCAGCAGCCTCCGGGCGGGGGGGATCGATGAGCAGTTCTTC. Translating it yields CASSLRAGGIDEQFF.

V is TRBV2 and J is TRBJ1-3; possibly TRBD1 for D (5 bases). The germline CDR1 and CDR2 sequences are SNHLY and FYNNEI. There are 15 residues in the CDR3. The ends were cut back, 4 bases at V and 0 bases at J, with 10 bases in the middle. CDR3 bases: TGTGCCAGCAGTGTAGACAGCTACTCTGGAAACACCATATATTTT. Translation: CASSVDSYSGNTIYF.

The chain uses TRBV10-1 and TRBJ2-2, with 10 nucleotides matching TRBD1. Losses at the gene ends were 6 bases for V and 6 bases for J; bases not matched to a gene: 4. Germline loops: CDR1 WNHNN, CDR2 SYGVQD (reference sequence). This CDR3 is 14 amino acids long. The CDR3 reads CASSGGQGSGELFF. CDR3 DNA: TGCGCCAGCAGCGGGGGACAGGGGTCCGGGGAGCTGTTTTTT.

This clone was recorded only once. The CDR3 nucleotides are TGTGCCTGGGGGTGGGGGGATCTTAGCACAGATACGCAGTATTTT. This translates into CAWGWGDLSTDTQYF. The genes are TRBV30 and TRBJ2-3, with D perhaps TRBD2 (6 bases). There are 15 residues in the CDR3. Germline lookup yields CDR1 GTSNPN and CDR2 SVGIG (reference sequence). V lost 5 bases to trimming and J lost 0 bases, with 15 bases between them.

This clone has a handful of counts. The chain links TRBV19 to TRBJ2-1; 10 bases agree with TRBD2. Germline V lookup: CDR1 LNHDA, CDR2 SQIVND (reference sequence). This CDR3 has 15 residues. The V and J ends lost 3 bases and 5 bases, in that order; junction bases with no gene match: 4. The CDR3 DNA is TGTGCCAGTAGTATGGTAGCGGGGGGTCACAATGAGCAGTTCTTC. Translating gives CASSMVAGGHNEQFF.

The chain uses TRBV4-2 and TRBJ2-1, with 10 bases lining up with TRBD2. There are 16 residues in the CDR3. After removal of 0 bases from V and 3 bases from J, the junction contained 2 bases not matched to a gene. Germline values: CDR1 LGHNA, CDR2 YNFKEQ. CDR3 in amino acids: CASSQEPSGGYNEQFF. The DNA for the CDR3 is TGTGCCAGCAGCCAAGAGCCTAGCGGGGGCTACAATGAGCAGTTCTTC.

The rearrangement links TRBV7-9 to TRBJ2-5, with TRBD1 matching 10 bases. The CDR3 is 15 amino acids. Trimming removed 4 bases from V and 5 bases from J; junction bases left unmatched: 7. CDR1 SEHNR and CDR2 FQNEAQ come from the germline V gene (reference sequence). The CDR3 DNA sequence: TGTGCCAGCAGCTCTTGGGGACAGGGGTTCGAGACCCAGTACTTC. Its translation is CASSSWGQGFETQYF.